One and the same sample provided the 28 T cell receptor beta chains below, sequenced in a study of cytomegalovirus exposure and HLA in healthy donors. Primers: 60 Vbeta forward and 13 Jbeta reverse. The assay was immunoSEQ multiplex PCR, and TCRdb's table has in-frame clones only and misses some. This table has approximately 140,000 clones, more than 75% appearing once. Sequencing was carried out using PBMCs. The origin of the receptors is a female donor in good health and CMV-seronegative.

The chain carries TRBV6-5 and TRBJ2-2; D not resolved. Germline V gives CDR1 MNHEY, CDR2 SVGAGI. This CDR3 has 16 residues. V was clipped by 2 bases and J by 3 bases, with 13 bases between them. The CDR3 DNA follows: TGTGCCAGCAGTTACGACATAGACCCTTACACCGGGGAGCTGTTTTTT. The encoded protein is CASSYDIDPYTGELFF.

This chain uses TRBV30 with TRBJ1-1; 8 positions agree with TRBD1. From germline, CDR1 is GTSNPN and CDR2 SVGIG (reference sequence). The CDR3 spans 18 residues. With 4 bases clipped from V and 3 bases from J, the junction kept 19 bases outside the gene matches. The CDR3, as DNA: TGTGCCTGGAACCGACTCCCGGCAGGGGGCGCGGTGGACACTGAAGCTTTCTTT. It is translated as CAWNRLPAGGAVDTEAFF.

This rearrangement joins TRBV7-2 to TRBJ1-1; D uncertain. With 3 bases removed from V and 1 base from J, the gap between germline ends came to 6 bases. Germline V gene sequence: CDR1 SGHTA, CDR2 FQGNSA. This CDR3 is built from 13 residues. The CDR3: CASSFTKNTEAFF. As DNA, the CDR3 is TGTGCCAGCAGCTTTACAAAGAACACTGAAGCTTTCTTT.

The chain couples TRBV23-1 to TRBJ2-1; D is perhaps TRBD1 (6 bases). TRBV23-1 is an ORF, with its function uncertain. V lost 7 bases and J 1 base, leaving 17 bases between the germline ends. The CDR3 extends over 16 amino acids. The CDR3 DNA reads TGCGCCAGCATCACACGGCGAGACAGGTCCTACAATGAGCAGTTCTTC. It specifies CASITRRDRSYNEQFF.

This chain joins TRBV10-3 and TRBJ1-5; 8 nucleotides match TRBD1. The germline gives CDR1 ENHRY, CDR2 SYGVKD. This CDR3 is 13 amino acids long. J was trimmed by 4 bases and V by 7 bases; bases with no gene match: 3. DNA for the CDR3: TGTGCCATCACGACAGGGGTAAATCAGCCCCAGCATTTT. Its translation: CAITTGVNQPQHF.

The chain employs TRBV5-1 and TRBJ2-3; 7 nucleotides match TRBD1. J lost 0 bases, V lost 4 bases, and 11 bases had no gene match. The CDR3 has 17 residues. Germline V CDR1 and CDR2: SGHRS, YFSETQ. CDR3 in amino acids: CASSPNPTGASTDTQYF. The CDR3 DNA is TGCGCCAGCAGCCCCAACCCAACAGGGGCGAGCACAGATACGCAGTATTTT.

V gene TRBV29-1 combines with J gene TRBJ2-1, with unresolved D. Looked up from germline, CDR1 is SQVTM and CDR2 is ANQGSEA. Trimming removed 5 bases at V and 0 bases at J, with 11 bases between. This CDR3 has 14 residues. The CDR3 sequence is CSVHGGSSYNEQFF. CDR3 in DNA: TGCAGCGTTCATGGCGGAAGCTCCTACAATGAGCAGTTCTTC.

J is TRBJ1-2 and V is TRBV19; 7 positions agree with TRBD1. The CDR3 sequence is 13 residues long. The V segment lost 8 bases and the J segment 7 bases; nucleotides outside the gene matches: 10. CDR1 is LNHDA and CDR2 is SQIVND in the germline V gene (reference sequence). CDR3 coding DNA: TGTGCCAGTGCAGGGGGTACGGCATCTGGCTACACCTTC. Protein sequence: CASAGGTASGYTF.

The rearrangement uses TRBV7-9 and TRBJ2-1, with TRBD2 matching over 15 bases. There are 17 residues in the CDR3. Germline CDR1 is SEHNR and CDR2 is FQNEAQ (reference sequence). V was pared by 5 bases and J by 7 bases, with 9 bases of the junction left unmatched. The CDR3: CASSPPGTSGRRNEQFF. CDR3 DNA sequence: TGTGCCAGCAGCCCTCCCGGGACTAGCGGGAGGAGGAATGAGCAGTTCTTC.

This chain joins TRBV5-1 and TRBJ1-3; no definite D call. Deletions cut 0 bases from V and 11 bases from J, with 15 bases between. CDR3 length: 14 amino acids. Germline assignment: CDR1 SGHRS and CDR2 YFSETQ. CDR3 nucleotides: TGCGCCAGCAGCTTGGGGGGAGACCTCGGCTCCATATATTTT. Its protein is CASSLGGDLGSIYF.

This clone was detected ten times or more. V and J are TRBV7-9 and TRBJ2-7; no reliable D call. Germline V gene lookup returns CDR1 SEHNR and CDR2 FQNEAQ (reference sequence). This CDR3 region has 12 residues. Trimming pared 5 bases from V and 6 bases from J, leaving 11 bases between. CDR3 protein: CASSPRSGEQYF. CDR3 nucleotide sequence: TGTGCCAGCAGCCCACGGTCGGGCGAGCAGTACTTC. Using reference TRBV7-9 and TRBJ2-7 for the parts outside the CDR3, the full variable domain is DTGVSQNPRHKITKRGQNVTFRCDPISEHNRLYWYRQTLGQGPEFLTYFQNEAQLEKSRLLSDRFSAERPKGSFSTLEIQRTEQGDSAMYLCASSPRSGEQYFGPGTRLTVT.

The rearrangement uses TRBV19 and TRBJ2-1; 11 bases align to TRBD2. The CDR3 extends over 14 amino acids. CDR1 LNHDA and CDR2 SQIVND come from the germline V gene (reference sequence). J gave up 8 bases and V 6 bases, and 6 bases lay outside the gene matches. The CDR3 coding sequence is TGTGCCAGTAGAGGTACTAGCGGGGGTGATGAGCAGTTCTTC. Encoded protein: CASRGTSGGDEQFF.

This chain links TRBV18 with TRBJ2-3; no clear D gene. There are 13 residues in the CDR3. CDR1 and CDR2 from the germline V gene are KGHSH and LQKENI. V was shortened by 1 base and J by 6 bases, with 8 bases between the two germline ends. The CDR3 region has the DNA TGTGCCAGCTCACCACTGAGGCAGGATACGCAGTATTTT. Its translation: CASSPLRQDTQYF.

The chain combines TRBV6-1 with TRBJ2-3; TRBD2 matches 7 bases. This CDR3 is built from 14 residues. The V gene's germline CDR1 is MNHNS and CDR2 SASEGT. Losses at the gene ends were 10 bases for V and 2 bases for J; bases not matched to a gene: 9. In DNA, the CDR3 is TGTGCCACCACAAGCGGGGTAGTCACAGATACGCAGTATTTT. This encodes CATTSGVVTDTQYF.

The CDR3 loop is CASSHDRGYEQYF. The CDR3 DNA is TGCGCCAGCAGCCACGACAGGGGCTACGAGCAGTACTTC. This chain links TRBV5-1 with TRBJ2-5, with 8 bases that match TRBD1. The DNA end is a closer match to TRBJ2-7, so the J assignment may be wrong. The CDR3 runs 13 residues. Germline values: CDR1 SGHRS, CDR2 YFSETQ.

The chain couples TRBV25-1 to TRBJ2-5, with D perhaps TRBD1 (6 bases). Germline V gives CDR1 MGHDK, CDR2 SYGVNS. The V gene lost 1 base and the J gene lost 4 bases, with 7 bases spanning the gap. The CDR3 sequence is 13 residues long. The CDR3 sequence: CASSESRGETQYF. CDR3 sequence (DNA): TGTGCCAGCAGTGAATCCAGGGGAGAGACCCAGTACTTC.

V usage is TRBV30 and J usage is TRBJ1-2; tentative D call: TRBD1 (5 bases). The CDR3 loop spans 16 amino acids. Trimming stripped 5 bases from V and 2 bases from J, with 21 bases between. Germline lookup yields CDR1 GTSNPN and CDR2 SVGIG (reference sequence). CDR3 amino acids: CAWLQVSRPLNYGYTF. CDR3 nucleotides: TGTGCCTGGTTACAGGTTTCGAGGCCGTTAAACTATGGCTACACCTTC. The full variable domain, in which reference TRBV30 and TRBJ1-2 provide the parts outside the CDR3, is SQTIHQWPATLVQPVGSPLSLECTVEGTSNPNLYWYRQAAGRGLQLLFYSVGIGQISSEVPQNLSASRPQDRQFILSSKKLLLSDSGFYLCAWLQVSRPLNYGYTFGSGTRLTVV.

This clone was counted a single time. The chain couples TRBV29-1 to TRBJ1-3; D uncertain. The CDR3 is 14 amino acids. Germline values: CDR1 SQVTM, CDR2 ANQGSEA. V lost 4 bases and J 0 bases, leaving 10 bases between the germline ends. The CDR3 region has the DNA TGCAGCGTTGGCGGAAGATTCTCTGGAAACACCATATATTTT. Translated, it gives CSVGGRFSGNTIYF.

The genes are TRBV29-1 and TRBJ2-2; TRBD1 agrees at 10 bases. This CDR3 is built from 17 residues. V dropped 6 bases and J dropped 4; count of bases not matched to a gene: 14. Per the germline V gene, CDR1 is SQVTM and CDR2 is ANQGSEA. The CDR3 here is CSVSRRGTGVSTGELFF. For the CDR3, the DNA is TGCAGCGTCAGTCGTCGAGGGACAGGGGTGAGCACCGGGGAGCTGTTTTTT.

The chain carries TRBV29-1 and TRBJ2-4; the D gene is possibly TRBD2 (6 bases). Per the germline V gene, CDR1 is SQVTM and CDR2 is ANQGSEA. The CDR3 runs to 12 residues. The ends were cut back, 4 bases at V and 11 bases at J, with 15 bases in the middle. The CDR3 sequence is CSVVINGGVQYF. The CDR3 DNA is TGCAGCGTTGTCATAAACGGGGGAGTTCAGTACTTC.

This chain links TRBV4-3 with TRBJ2-2, with D hard to call. Germline loops: CDR1 LGHNA, CDR2 YSLEER. The ends were cut back, 1 base at V and 2 bases at J, with 11 bases in the middle. The CDR3 covers 16 residues. CDR3 protein: CASSQAPGENTGELFF. For the CDR3, the DNA is TGCGCCAGCAGCCAAGCCCCCGGAGAAAACACCGGGGAGCTGTTTTTT.

V is TRBV5-5 and J is TRBJ2-3; D perhaps matches TRBD2 (5 bases). The germline CDR1 and CDR2 sequences are SGHKS and YYEKEE (reference sequence). The CDR3 has 15 residues. The germline V and J ends were trimmed by 5 bases and 0 bases, with 13 bases remaining between them. In nucleotides, the CDR3 is TGTGCCAGCAGTCCGAGCGGATATAGCACAGATACGCAGTATTTT. Translated: CASSPSGYSTDTQYF.

The gene calls are TRBV19 and TRBJ2-1; 7 bases are a match to TRBD2. CDR1 is LNHDA, CDR2 SQIVND, per germline (reference sequence). The CDR3 is 16 residues long. V lost 7 bases and J lost 5; bases outside the gene matches: 14. The CDR3 nucleotides are TGTGCCAGTAAACCCTCGGCCAGCGGGGCCCACAATGAGCAGTTCTTC. It translates to CASKPSASGAHNEQFF.

In its sample, this clone was seen a few times. The chain uses TRBV5-1 and TRBJ1-5; D gene unclear. CDR3 size: 15 residues. Per germline, CDR1 SGHRS and CDR2 YFSETQ. V shed 4 bases and J shed 2 bases, with 13 bases lying between them. The CDR3 nucleotides are TGCGCCAGCAGCCCCGGGCCCGGGGGCAATCAGCCCCAGCATTTT. The encoded protein is CASSPGPGGNQPQHF.

Remarks on this clone: Likely a read error: the CDR3 ends without its conserved phenylalanine or tryptophan. The DNA is left out, because the CDR3 cannot be placed on it with certainty; the CDR3 is given as TCRdb lists it. V and J are TRBV10-1 and TRBJ1-4; the table assigns TRBD1, which was not confirmed against the DNA. In germline, CDR1 is WNHNN, CDR2 SYGVQD (reference sequence). The CDR3 region is 8 residues in length, termini included. CDR3 residues: CASSESWL.

The chain has TRBV7-2 and TRBJ1-6; D remains ambiguous. The V end lost 10 bases, the J end lost 13 bases, and 17 bases lay between the germline ends. In germline, CDR1 is SGHTA, CDR2 FQGNSA. CDR3 length equals 12 residues. This CDR3 reads CATSLPNSPLHF. CDR3 bases: TGTGCCACCTCCCTCCCAAACTCCCCCCTCCACTTT.

The chain carries TRBV6-1 and TRBJ2-7; 11 positions agree with TRBD1. J gave up 7 bases and V 5 bases, and 10 bases lay outside the gene matches. CDR1 and CDR2 from the germline V gene are MNHNS and SASEGT. The CDR3 loop spans 15 amino acids. CDR3 sequence reads: CASSFRTGGAGEQYF. The DNA of the CDR3 is TGTGCCAGCAGTTTTCGGACAGGGGGCGCGGGGGAGCAGTACTTC.

V usage is TRBV7-6 and J usage is TRBJ1-6, with a weak D call TRBD1 (6 bases). This CDR3 is built from 16 residues. V was cut by 2 bases and J by 8 bases, with 16 bases left in between. Germline-derived CDR1 and CDR2 are SGHVS and FNYEAQ. The CDR3 coding sequence is TGTGCCAGCAGCTTACGCCCCAGGGGACTAGATTCACCCCTCCACTTT. Amino acid sequence: CASSLRPRGLDSPLHF. Full variable domain (outside the CDR3, taken from reference TRBV7-6 and TRBJ1-6): GAGVSQSPRYKVTKRGQDVALRCDPISGHVSLYWYRQALGQGPEFLTYFNYEAQQDKSGLPNDRFSAERPEGSISTLTIQRTEQRDSAMYRCASSLRPRGLDSPLHFGNGTRLTVT.